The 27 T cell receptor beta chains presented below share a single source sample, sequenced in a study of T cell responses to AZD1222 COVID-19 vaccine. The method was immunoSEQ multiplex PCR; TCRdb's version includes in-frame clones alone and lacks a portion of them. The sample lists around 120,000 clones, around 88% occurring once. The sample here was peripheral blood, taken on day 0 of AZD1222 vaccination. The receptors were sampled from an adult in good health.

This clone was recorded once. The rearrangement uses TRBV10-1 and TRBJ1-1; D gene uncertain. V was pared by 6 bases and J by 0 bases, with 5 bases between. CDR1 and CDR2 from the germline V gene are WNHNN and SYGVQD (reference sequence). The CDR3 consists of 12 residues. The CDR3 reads CASSNMNTEAFF. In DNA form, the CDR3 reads TGCGCCAGCAGCAATATGAACACTGAAGCTTTCTTT.

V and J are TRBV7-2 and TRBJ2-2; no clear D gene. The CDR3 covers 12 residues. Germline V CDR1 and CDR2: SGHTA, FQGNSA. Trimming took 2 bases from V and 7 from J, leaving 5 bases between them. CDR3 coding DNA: TGTGCCAGCAGCTTATCCGTCGGGGAGCTGTTTTTT. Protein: CASSLSVGELFF.

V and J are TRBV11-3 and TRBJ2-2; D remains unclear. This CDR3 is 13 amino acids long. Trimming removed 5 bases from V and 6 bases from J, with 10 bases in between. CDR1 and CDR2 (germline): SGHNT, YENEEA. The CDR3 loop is CASSPDLAGELFF. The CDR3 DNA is TGTGCCAGCAGCCCAGACCTCGCCGGGGAGCTGTTTTTT.

CDR3 protein: CASSASGGAADTQYF. The CDR3 nucleotides are TGTGCCAGCAGTGCCAGCGGGGGGGCCGCAGATACGCAGTATTTT. The V gene is TRBV6-4, the J gene TRBJ2-3; 10 bases map to TRBD2. This CDR3 comprises 15 residues. V was pared by 4 bases and J by 4 bases, with 5 bases of the junction left unmatched. Germline V CDR1 and CDR2: MRHNA, SNTAGT.

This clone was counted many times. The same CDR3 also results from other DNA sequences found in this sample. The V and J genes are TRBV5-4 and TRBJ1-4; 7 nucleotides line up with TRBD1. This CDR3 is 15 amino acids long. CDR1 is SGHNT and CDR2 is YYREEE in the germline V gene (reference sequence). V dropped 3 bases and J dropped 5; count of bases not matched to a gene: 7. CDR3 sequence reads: CASSSNRGLNEKLFF. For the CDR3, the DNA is TGTGCCAGCAGCTCCAACAGGGGCCTGAATGAAAAACTGTTTTTT.

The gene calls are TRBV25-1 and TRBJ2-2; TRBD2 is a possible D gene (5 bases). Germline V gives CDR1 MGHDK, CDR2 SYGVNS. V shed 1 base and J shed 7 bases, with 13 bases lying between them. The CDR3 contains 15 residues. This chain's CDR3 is CASSEWASRGGELFF. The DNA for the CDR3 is TGTGCCAGCAGTGAATGGGCTAGCCGGGGCGGGGAGCTGTTTTTT.

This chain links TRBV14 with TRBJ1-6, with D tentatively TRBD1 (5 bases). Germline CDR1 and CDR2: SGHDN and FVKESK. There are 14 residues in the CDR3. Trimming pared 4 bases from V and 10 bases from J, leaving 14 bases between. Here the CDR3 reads CASSLGAAGSPLHF. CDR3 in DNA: TGTGCCAGCAGCCTAGGGGCGGCTGGGTCACCCCTCCACTTT.

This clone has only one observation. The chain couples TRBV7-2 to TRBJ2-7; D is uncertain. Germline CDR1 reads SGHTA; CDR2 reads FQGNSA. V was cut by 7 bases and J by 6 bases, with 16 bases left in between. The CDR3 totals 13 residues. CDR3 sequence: CASTLTPETEQYF. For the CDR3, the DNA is TGTGCCAGCACCCTAACTCCTGAGACCGAGCAGTACTTC.

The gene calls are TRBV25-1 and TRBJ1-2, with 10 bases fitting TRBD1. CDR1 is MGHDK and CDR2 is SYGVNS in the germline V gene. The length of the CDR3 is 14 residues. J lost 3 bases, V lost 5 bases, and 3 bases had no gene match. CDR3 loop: CASSSTGGYYGYTF. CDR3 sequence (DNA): TGTGCCAGCAGTTCGACAGGGGGCTACTATGGCTACACCTTC.

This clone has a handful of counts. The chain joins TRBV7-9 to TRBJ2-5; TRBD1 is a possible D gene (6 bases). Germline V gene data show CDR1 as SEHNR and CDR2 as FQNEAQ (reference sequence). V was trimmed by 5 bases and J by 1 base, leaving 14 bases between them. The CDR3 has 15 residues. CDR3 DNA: TGTGCCAGCAGCCCGACACAGGGTTCCCAAGAGACCCAGTACTTC. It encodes CASSPTQGSQETQYF.

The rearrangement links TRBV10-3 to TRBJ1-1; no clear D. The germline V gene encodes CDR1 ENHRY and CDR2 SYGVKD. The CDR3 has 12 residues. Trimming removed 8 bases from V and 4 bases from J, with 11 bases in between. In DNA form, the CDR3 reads TGTGCCATCCGCGAAAGTAGCACTGAAGCTTTCTTT. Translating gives CAIRESSTEAFF.

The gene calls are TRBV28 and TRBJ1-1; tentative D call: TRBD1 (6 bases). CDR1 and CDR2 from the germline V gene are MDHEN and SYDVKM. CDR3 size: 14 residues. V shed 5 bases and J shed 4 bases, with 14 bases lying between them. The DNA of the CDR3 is TGTGCCAGCAGTCGAACTACAGGGTTCACTGAAGCTTTCTTT. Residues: CASSRTTGFTEAFF.

The CDR3 is CASSENRGLSDEQFF. In DNA form, the CDR3 reads TGTGCCAGCAGTGAGAACAGGGGGCTATCTGATGAGCAGTTCTTC. The rearrangement uses TRBV28 and TRBJ2-1; 9 nucleotides align to TRBD1. CDR1 and CDR2 from the germline V gene are MDHEN and SYDVKM. The CDR3 runs to 15 residues. With 5 bases clipped from V and 8 bases from J, the junction kept 10 bases outside the gene matches.

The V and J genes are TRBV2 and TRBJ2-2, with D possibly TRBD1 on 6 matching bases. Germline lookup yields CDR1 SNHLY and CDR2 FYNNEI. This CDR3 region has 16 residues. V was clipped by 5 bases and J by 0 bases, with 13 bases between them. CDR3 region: CASSSQGLTNTGELFF. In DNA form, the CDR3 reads TGTGCCAGCAGTAGTCAGGGGCTGACGAACACCGGGGAGCTGTTTTTT.

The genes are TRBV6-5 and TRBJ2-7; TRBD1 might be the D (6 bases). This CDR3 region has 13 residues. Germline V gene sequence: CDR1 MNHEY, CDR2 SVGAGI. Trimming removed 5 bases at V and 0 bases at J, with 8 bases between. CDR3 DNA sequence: TGTGCCAGCAGTCGGACAGCCTCCTACGAGCAGTACTTC. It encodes CASSRTASYEQYF.

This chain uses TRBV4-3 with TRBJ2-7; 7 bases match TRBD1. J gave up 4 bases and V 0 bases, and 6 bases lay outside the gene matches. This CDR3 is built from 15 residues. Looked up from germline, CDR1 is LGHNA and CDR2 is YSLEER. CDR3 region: CASSQDRGQFYEQYF. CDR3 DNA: TGCGCCAGCAGCCAAGATAGGGGACAGTTTTACGAGCAGTACTTC.

CDR3 sequence: CASSTPGGNEKLFF. The DNA of the CDR3 is TGTGCCAGCAGCACCCCGGGGGGAAATGAAAAACTGTTTTTT. The V gene is TRBV9, the J gene TRBJ1-4; TRBD1 might be the D (5 bases). Trimming removed 4 bases at V and 5 bases at J, with 12 bases between. This CDR3 contains 14 residues. Germline loops: CDR1 SGDLS, CDR2 YYNGEE.

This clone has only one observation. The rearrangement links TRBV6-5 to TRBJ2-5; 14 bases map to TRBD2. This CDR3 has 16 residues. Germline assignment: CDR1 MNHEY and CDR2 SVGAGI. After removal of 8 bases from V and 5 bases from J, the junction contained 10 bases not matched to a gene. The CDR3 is CASCFGTSGGRETQYF. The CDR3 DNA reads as TGTGCCAGCTGTTTTGGGACTAGCGGGGGACGGGAGACCCAGTACTTC.

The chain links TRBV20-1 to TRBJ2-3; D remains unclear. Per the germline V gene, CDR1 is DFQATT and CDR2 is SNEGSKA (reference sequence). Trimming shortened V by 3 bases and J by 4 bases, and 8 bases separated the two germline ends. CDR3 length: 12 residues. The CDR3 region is CSASPTSDTQYF. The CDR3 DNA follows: TGCAGTGCTAGTCCCACTTCAGATACGCAGTATTTT.

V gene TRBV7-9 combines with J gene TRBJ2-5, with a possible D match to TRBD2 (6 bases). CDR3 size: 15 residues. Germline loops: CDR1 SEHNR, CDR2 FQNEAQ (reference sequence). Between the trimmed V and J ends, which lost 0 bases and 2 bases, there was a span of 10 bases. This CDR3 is CASSLAAGPQETQYF. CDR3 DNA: TGTGCCAGCAGCTTAGCGGCGGGGCCTCAAGAGACCCAGTACTTC.

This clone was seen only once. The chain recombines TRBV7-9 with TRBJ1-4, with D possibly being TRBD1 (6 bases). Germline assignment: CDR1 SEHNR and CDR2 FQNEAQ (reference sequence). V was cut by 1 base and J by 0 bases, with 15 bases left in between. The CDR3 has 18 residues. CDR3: CASSLGSGGSATNEKLFF. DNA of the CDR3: TGTGCCAGCAGCTTAGGTTCTGGGGGCAGTGCAACTAATGAAAAACTGTTTTTT.

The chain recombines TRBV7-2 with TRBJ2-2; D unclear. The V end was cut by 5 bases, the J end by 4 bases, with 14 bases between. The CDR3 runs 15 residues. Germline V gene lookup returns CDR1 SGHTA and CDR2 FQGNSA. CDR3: CASSRPLLSTGELFF. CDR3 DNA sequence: TGTGCCAGCAGCCGGCCCCTCCTTTCCACCGGGGAGCTGTTTTTT.

CDR3 sequence: CASRPSLSSYEQYF. CDR3 DNA: TGTGCCAGCAGACCTTCTCTCAGCTCCTACGAGCAGTACTTC. The J gene is TRBJ2-7, the V gene TRBV7-6; unclear D gene. The V end was cut by 6 bases, the J end by 0 bases, with 12 bases between. Germline V gene lookup returns CDR1 SGHVS and CDR2 FNYEAQ. The CDR3 has 14 residues.

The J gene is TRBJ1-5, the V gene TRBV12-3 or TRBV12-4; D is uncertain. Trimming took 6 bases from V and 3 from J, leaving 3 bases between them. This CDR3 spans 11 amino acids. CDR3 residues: CASSLNQPQHF. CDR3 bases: TGTGCCAGCAGCCTCAATCAGCCCCAGCATTTT.

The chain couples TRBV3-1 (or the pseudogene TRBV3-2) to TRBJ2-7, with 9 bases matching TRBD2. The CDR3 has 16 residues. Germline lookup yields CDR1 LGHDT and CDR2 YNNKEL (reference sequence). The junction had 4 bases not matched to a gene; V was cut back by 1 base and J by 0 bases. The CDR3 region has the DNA TGTGCCAGCAGCCAAGGGTTAGCGGGGGTCTCCTACGAGCAGTACTTC. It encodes CASSQGLAGVSYEQYF.

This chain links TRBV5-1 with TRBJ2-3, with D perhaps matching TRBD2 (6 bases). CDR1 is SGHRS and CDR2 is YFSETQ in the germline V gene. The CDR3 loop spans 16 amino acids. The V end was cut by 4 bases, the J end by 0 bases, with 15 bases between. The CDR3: CASSPLARSSTDTQYF. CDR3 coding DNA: TGCGCCAGCAGCCCACTAGCTCGCTCTAGCACAGATACGCAGTATTTT.

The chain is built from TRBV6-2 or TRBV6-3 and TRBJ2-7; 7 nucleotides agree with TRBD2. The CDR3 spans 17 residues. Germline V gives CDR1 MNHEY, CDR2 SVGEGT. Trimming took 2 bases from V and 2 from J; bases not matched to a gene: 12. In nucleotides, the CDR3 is TGTGCCAGCAGTTACGCGACCAAGCGGGGTGGGACCTACGAGCAGTACTTC. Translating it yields CASSYATKRGGTYEQYF.